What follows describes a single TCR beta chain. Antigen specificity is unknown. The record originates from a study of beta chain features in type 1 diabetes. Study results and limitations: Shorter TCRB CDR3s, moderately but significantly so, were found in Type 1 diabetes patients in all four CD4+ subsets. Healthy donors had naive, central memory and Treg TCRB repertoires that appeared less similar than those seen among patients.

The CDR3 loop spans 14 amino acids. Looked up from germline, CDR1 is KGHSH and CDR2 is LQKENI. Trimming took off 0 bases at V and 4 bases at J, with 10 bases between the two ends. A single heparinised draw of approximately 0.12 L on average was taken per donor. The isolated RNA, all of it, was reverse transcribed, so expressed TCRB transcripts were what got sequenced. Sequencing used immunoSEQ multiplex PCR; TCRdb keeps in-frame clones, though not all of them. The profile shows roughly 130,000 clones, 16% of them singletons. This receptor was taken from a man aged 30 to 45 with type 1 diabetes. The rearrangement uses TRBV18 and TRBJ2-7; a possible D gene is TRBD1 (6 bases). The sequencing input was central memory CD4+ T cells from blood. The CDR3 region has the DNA TGTGCCAGCTCACCACCGGGGACAACATACGAGCAGTACTTC. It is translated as CASSPPGTTYEQYF.